A single sample is the source of the 8 T cell receptor beta chains below, sequenced in a study of shared T cell receptors in the human thymus. TCRdb keeps only in-frame clones here, not all; method: immunoSEQ multiplex PCR. The table records about 730,000 clones, approximately 83% of them present only once. Another study also made use of these data, one on human thymus T cells.

Input material: thymocytes. Every receptor here comes from a girl under three years old with a congenital heart defect.

This rearrangement joins TRBV4-1 to TRBJ1-6; D remains unclear. This CDR3 spans 18 amino acids. V lost 0 bases, J lost 0 bases, and 12 bases lay in between. The V gene's germline CDR1 is MGHRA and CDR2 YSYEKL. CDR3 nucleotides: TGCGCCAGCAGCCAAGAATTTTCGGCTAGCTCCTATAATTCACCCCTCCACTTT. It specifies CASSQEFSASSYNSPLHF.

The rearrangement joins TRBV5-1 to TRBJ1-4; 9 positions agree with TRBD1. Germline V gene sequence: CDR1 SGHRS, CDR2 YFSETQ. J lost 2 bases, V lost 3 bases, and 14 bases had no gene match. The CDR3 loop spans 19 amino acids. Here the CDR3 DNA reads TGCGCCAGCAGCTCTTATCCGGGACAGGGACGACTGACTAATGAAAAACTGTTTTTT. This codes for CASSSYPGQGRLTNEKLFF. Together with reference TRBV5-1 and TRBJ1-4, the CDR3 gives the full variable domain: KAGVTQTPRYLIKTRGQQVTLSCSPISGHRSVSWYQQTPGQGLQFLFEYFSETQRNKGNFPGRFSGRQFSNSRSEMNVSTLELGDSALYLCASSSYPGQGRLTNEKLFFGSGTQLSVL.

The genes are TRBV14 and TRBJ2-7; weak D call: TRBD1 (6 bases). V was pared by 1 base and J by 0 bases, with 25 bases between. The CDR3 spans 20 residues. Germline CDR1 is SGHDN and CDR2 is FVKESK. The CDR3 DNA reads as TGTGCCAGCAGCCAAGCCCCGGGACACCTCCTACCCGAAAGCTCCTACGAGCAGTACTTC. Amino acid sequence: CASSQAPGHLLPESSYEQYF.

The V call is TRBV5-6, the J call TRBJ2-4; 8 positions agree with TRBD2. The junction had 12 bases not matched to a gene; V was cut back by 3 bases and J by 1 base. CDR1 and CDR2 from the germline V gene are SGHDT and YYEEEE. This CDR3 is built from 18 residues. CDR3: CASSSNTPGLGAKNIQYF. The DNA for the CDR3 is TGTGCCAGCAGCTCAAATACACCGGGACTAGGGGCCAAAAACATTCAGTACTTC.

The chain combines TRBV7-9 with TRBJ1-4; D might be TRBD1 (6 bases). The V end lost 5 bases, the J end lost 2 bases, and 18 bases lay between the germline ends. The length of the CDR3 is 17 residues. The V gene's germline CDR1 is SEHNR and CDR2 FQNEAQ (reference sequence). The CDR3 DNA is TGTGCCAGCAGCCTAGGGCGGCGGGGGGCCACTAATGAAAAACTGTTTTTT. Protein sequence: CASSLGRRGATNEKLFF.

This chain links TRBV6-1 with TRBJ2-5, with 9 nucleotides matching TRBD1. V shed 4 bases, J shed 3 bases, and the junction held 9 bases outside the gene matches. The CDR3 length is 16 residues. Germline V gives CDR1 MNHNS, CDR2 SASEGT. The CDR3 DNA reads TGTGCCAGCAGTGTTACGGGACAGGGACGGAAAGAGACCCAGTACTTC. Amino acid sequence: CASSVTGQGRKETQYF.

The genes are TRBV6-1 and TRBJ2-5, with 7 positions matching TRBD1. The germline V gene encodes CDR1 MNHNS and CDR2 SASEGT. CDR3 length: 15 residues. With V trimmed by 4 bases and J by 0 bases, 5 bases remained unmatched. CDR3 in amino acids: CASSAKGAYQETQYF. The CDR3 DNA follows: TGTGCCAGCAGTGCCAAGGGGGCCTACCAAGAGACCCAGTACTTC.

This chain joins TRBV5-4 and TRBJ1-1; possible D gene TRBD1, 6 bases. Germline-derived CDR1 and CDR2 are SGHNT and YYREEE (reference sequence). The CDR3 has 15 amino acids. Trimming removed 1 base from V and 1 base from J, with 11 bases in between. The CDR3 DNA follows: TGTGCCAGCAGCTTGCGCCACAGGGAGAACACTGAAGCTTTCTTT. Translated, it gives CASSLRHRENTEAFF.